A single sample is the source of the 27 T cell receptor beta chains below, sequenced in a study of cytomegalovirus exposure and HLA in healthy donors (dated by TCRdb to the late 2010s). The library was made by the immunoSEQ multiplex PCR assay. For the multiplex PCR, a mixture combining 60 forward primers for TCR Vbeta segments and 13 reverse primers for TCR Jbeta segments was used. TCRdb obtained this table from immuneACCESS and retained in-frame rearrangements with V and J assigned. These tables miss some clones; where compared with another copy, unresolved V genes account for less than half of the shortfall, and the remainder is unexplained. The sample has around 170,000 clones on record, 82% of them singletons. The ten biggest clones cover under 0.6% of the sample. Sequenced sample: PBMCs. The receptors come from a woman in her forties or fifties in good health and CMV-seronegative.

The CDR3 here is CASSLSGRDTYEQYF. The CDR3 DNA is TGTGCCAGCAGTTTATCCGGCAGGGACACCTACGAGCAGTACTTC. The chain is built from TRBV27 and TRBJ2-7; D possibly corresponds to TRBD1 (6 bases). V lost 0 bases and J lost 2, with 11 bases in between. Germline V CDR1 and CDR2: MNHEY, SMNVEV (reference sequence). The CDR3 extends over 15 amino acids.

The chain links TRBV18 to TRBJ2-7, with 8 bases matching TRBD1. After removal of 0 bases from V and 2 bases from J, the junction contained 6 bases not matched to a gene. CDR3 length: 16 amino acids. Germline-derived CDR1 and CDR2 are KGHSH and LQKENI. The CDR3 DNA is TGTGCCAGCTCACCACCGTCTGGACAGGGACCCTACGAGCAGTACTTC. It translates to CASSPPSGQGPYEQYF.

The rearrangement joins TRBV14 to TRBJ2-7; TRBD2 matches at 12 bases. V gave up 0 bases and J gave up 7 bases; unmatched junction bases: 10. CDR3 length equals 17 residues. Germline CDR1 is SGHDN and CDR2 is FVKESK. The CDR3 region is CASSQDRLAGGPGEQYF. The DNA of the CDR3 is TGTGCCAGCAGCCAAGACAGGCTAGCGGGAGGGCCAGGGGAGCAGTACTTC.

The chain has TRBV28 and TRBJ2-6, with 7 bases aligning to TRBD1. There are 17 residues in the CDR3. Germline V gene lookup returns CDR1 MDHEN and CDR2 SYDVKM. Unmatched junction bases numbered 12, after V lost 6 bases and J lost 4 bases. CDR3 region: CASRQGQPRAGANVLTF. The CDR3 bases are TGTGCCAGCAGACAGGGACAGCCTCGAGCGGGGGCCAACGTCCTGACTTTC.

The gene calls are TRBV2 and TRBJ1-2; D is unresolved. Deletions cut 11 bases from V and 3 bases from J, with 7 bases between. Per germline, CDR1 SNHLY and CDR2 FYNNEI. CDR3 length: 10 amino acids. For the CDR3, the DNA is TGTGCCTCGGCGGACTATGGCTACACCTTC. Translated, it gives CASADYGYTF.

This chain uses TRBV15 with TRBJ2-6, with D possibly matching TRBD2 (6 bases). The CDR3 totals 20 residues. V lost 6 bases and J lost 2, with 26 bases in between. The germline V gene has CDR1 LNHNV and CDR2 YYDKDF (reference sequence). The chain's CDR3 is CATSSPAGLIPPAGANVLTF. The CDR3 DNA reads TGTGCCACCAGTTCCCCTGCGGGGCTTATCCCTCCGGCTGGGGCCAACGTCCTGACTTTC.

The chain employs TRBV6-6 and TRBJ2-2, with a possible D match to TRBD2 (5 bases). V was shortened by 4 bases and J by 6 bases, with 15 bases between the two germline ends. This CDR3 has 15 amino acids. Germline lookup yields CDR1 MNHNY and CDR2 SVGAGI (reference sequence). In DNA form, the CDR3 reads TGTGCCAGCAGTTCCGTCCAAGGAGGTTCCGGGGAGCTGTTTTTT. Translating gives CASSSVQGGSGELFF.

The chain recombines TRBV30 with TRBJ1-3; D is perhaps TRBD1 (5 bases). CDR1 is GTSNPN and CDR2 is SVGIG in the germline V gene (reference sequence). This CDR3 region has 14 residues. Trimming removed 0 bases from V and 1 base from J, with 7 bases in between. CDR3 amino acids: CAWSVPGSGNTIYF. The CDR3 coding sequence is TGTGCCTGGAGTGTACCAGGGTCTGGAAACACCATATATTTT.

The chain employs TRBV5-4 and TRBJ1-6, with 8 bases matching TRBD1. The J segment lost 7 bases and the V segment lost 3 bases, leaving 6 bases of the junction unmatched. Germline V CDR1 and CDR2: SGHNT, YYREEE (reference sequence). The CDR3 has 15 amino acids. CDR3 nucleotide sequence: TGTGCCAGCAGCTGGAGCCGACAGGGGAATTCACCCCTCCACTTT. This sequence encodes CASSWSRQGNSPLHF.

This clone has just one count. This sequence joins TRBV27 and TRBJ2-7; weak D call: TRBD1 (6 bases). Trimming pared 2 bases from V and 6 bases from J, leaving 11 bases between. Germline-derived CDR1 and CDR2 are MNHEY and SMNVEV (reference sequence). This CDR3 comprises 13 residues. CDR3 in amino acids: CASSLGGSREQYF. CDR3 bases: TGTGCCAGCAGTTTAGGGGGCTCACGCGAGCAGTACTTC.

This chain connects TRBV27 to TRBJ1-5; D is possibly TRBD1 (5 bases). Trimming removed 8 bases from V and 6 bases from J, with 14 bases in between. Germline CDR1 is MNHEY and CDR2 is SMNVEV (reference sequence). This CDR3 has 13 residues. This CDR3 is CASGHWGAQPQHF. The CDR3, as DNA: TGTGCCAGCGGACACTGGGGTGCTCAGCCCCAGCATTTT.

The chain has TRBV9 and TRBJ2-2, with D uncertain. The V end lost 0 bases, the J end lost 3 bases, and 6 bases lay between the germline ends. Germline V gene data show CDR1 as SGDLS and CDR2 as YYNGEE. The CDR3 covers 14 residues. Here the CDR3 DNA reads TGTGCCAGCAGCGTAGGCCGGGACACCGGGGAGCTGTTTTTT. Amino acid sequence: CASSVGRDTGELFF. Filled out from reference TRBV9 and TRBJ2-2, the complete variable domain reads DSGVTQTPKHLITATGQRVTLRCSPRSGDLSVYWYQQSLDQGLQFLIQYYNGEERAKGNILERFSAQQFPDLHSELNLSSLELGDSALYFCASSVGRDTGELFFGEGSRLTVL.

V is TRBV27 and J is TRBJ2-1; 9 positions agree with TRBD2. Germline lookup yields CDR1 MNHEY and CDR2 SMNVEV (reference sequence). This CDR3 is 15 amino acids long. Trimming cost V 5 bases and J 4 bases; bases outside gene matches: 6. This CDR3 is CASSPLAGQYNEQFF. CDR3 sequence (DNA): TGTGCCAGCAGTCCCCTAGCGGGACAGTACAATGAGCAGTTCTTC.

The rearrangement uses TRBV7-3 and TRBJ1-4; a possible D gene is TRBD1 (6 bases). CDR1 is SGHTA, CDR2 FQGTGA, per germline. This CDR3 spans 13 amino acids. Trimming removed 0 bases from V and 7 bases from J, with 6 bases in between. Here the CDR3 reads CASSLTTGEKLFF. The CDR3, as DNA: TGTGCCAGCAGCTTAACGACAGGTGAAAAACTGTTTTTT.

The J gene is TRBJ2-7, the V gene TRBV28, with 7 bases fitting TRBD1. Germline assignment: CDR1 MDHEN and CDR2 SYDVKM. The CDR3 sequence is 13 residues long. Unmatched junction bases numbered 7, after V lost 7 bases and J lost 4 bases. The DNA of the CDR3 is TGTGCCAGCACTATACAGGGGACGTACGAGCAGTACTTC. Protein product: CASTIQGTYEQYF.

The DNA for the CDR3 is TGTGCCAGCAGCTTACTCGCGGGAGGGCGGGTAGATACGCAGTATTTT. This gives the protein CASSLLAGGRVDTQYF. V and J are TRBV7-8 and TRBJ2-3, with 9 bases aligning to TRBD2. This CDR3 spans 16 amino acids. V lost 2 bases and J lost 5; bases outside the gene matches: 8. CDR1 and CDR2 from the germline V gene are SGHVS and FQNEAQ. Based on the CDR3 plus reference TRBV7-8 and TRBJ2-3, the full variable domain is GAGVSQSPRYKVAKRGQDVALRCDPISGHVSLFWYQQALGQGPEFLTYFQNEAQLDKSGLPSDRFFAERPEGSVSTLKIQRTQQEDSAVYLCASSLLAGGRVDTQYFGPGTRLTVL.

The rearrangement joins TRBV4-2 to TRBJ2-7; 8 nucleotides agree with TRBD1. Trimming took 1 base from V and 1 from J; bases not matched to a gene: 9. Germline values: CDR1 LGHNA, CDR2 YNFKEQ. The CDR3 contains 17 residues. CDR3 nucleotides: TGTGCCAGCAGCCAAGGACAGGGGCTGGTTTCGTCCTACGAGCAGTACTTC. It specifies CASSQGQGLVSSYEQYF.

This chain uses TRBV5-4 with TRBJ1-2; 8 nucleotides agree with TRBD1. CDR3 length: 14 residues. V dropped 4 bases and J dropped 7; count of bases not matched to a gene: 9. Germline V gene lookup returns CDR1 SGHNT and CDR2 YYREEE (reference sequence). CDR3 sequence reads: CASSVDRGLRGYTF. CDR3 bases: TGTGCCAGCAGCGTAGACAGGGGTCTGCGTGGCTACACCTTC.

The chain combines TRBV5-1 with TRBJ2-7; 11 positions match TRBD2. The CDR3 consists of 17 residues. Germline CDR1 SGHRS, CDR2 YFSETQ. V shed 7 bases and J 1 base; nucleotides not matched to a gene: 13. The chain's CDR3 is CASGYTTGTSGSYEQYF. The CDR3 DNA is TGCGCCAGCGGATATACCACCGGGACTAGCGGATCCTACGAGCAGTACTTC. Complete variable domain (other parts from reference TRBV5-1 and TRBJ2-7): KAGVTQTPRYLIKTRGQQVTLSCSPISGHRSVSWYQQTPGQGLQFLFEYFSETQRNKGNFPGRFSGRQFSNSRSEMNVSTLELGDSALYLCASGYTTGTSGSYEQYFGPGTRLTVT.

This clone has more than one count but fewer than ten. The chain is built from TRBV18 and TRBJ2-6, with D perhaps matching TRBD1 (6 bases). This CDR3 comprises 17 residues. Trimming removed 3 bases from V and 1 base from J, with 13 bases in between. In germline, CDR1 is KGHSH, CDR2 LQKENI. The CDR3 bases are TGTGCCAGCTCACCGGCCACAGGGCGATCTGGGGCCAACGTCCTGACTTTC. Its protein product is CASSPATGRSGANVLTF.

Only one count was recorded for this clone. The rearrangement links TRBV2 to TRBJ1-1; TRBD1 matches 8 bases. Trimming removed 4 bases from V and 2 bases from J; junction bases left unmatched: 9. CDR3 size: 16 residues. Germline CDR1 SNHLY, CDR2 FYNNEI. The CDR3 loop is CASSATGAGGNTEAFF. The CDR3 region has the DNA TGTGCCAGCAGTGCGACAGGGGCCGGGGGAAACACTGAAGCTTTCTTT.

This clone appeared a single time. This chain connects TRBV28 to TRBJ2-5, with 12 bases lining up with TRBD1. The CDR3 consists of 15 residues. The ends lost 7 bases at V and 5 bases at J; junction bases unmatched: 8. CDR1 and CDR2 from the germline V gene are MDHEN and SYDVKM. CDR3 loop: CASKNRDRGRETQYF. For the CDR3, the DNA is TGTGCCAGCAAAAACCGGGACAGGGGGCGTGAGACCCAGTACTTC.

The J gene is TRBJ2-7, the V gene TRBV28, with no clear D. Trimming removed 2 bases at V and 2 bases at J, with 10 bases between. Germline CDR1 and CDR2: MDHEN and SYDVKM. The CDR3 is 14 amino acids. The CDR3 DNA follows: TGTGCCAGCAGTTTACGCAGGCCCCCCTACGAGCAGTACTTC. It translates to CASSLRRPPYEQYF.

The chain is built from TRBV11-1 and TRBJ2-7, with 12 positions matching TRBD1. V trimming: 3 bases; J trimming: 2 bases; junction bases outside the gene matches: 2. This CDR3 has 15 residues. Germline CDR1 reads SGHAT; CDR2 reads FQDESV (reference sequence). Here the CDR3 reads CASSFRDRGPYEQYF. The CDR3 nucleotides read TGTGCCAGCAGCTTCCGGGACAGGGGGCCCTACGAGCAGTACTTC.

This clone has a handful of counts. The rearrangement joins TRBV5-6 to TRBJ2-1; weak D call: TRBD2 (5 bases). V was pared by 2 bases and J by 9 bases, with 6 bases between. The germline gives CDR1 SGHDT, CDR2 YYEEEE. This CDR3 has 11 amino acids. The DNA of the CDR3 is TGTGCCAGCAGCTTAAGCGGTGAGCAGTTCTTC. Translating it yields CASSLSGEQFF.

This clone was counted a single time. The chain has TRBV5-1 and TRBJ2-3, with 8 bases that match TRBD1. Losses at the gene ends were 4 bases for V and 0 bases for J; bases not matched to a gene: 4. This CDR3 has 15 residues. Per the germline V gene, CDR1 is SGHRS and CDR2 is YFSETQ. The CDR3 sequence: CASSGGTGSTDTQYF. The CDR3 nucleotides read TGCGCCAGCAGCGGGGGGACAGGAAGCACAGATACGCAGTATTTT.

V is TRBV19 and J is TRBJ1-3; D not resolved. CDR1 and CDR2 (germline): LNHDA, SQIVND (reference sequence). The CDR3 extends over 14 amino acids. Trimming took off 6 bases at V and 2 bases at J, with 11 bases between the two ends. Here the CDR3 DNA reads TGTGCCAGTAGCCTACCGGGAGCTGGAAACACCATATATTTT. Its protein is CASSLPGAGNTIYF.